This T cell receptor (beta chain) was observed in a study of CD8 T cells in ankylosing spondylitis. There are many counts of this clonotype. Its antigen is not identified. Findings of the study overall: Certain motif variants had earlier been reported in reactive arthritis synovial fluid and blood. There was a TCR beta motif, made of several highly homologous variants, that appeared characteristic of ankylosing spondylitis blood. Significant enrichment of disease-linked clones was reportedly seen in matched ankylosing spondylitis synovial fluid.

In TCRdb, the 5' RACE reads were re-called with MiXCR into one record per CDR3 protein. The sample contains 200,000 to 250,000 distinct CDR3 sequences, roughly 24% of which appear only once. Germline V lookup: CDR1 SGHRS, CDR2 YFSETQ. V was cut by 6 bases and J by 0 bases, with 19 bases left in between. CDR3 length equals 16 residues. This receptor was obtained from a male donor with ankylosing spondylitis or in good health (not recorded which). The rearrangement joins TRBV5-1 to TRBJ2-7; D possibly matches TRBD1 or TRBD2 (5 bases each). Source material: blood, either unsorted or a sorted T cell fraction (not recorded which). The CDR3 DNA is TGCGCCAGCACCAGGGACGGGTCTTTCGGCTCCTACGAGCAGTACTTC. It specifies CASTRDGSFGSYEQYF.